Listed below are T cell receptor beta chains from one sample, sequenced in a study of PD-1 blockade in classical Hodgkin lymphoma. The repertoire was sequenced with immunoSEQ multiplex PCR; TCRdb's copy has only in-frame clones and lacks some. Of 60,000 or so clones in the sample, 90% are singletons; the top ten hold more than 7.5%. The source material was peripheral blood mononuclear cells (PBMCs), sampled at baseline. These receptors all stem from a human donor with classical Hodgkin lymphoma. Both conserved end residues are part of each CDR3. A D gene is named only where the DNA matches it firmly. Only some rows state a clone size, as once, few, many or a class for expanded clones.

>-|-|TRBV4-1|TRBJ2-1
CASSQVVAGPHNEQFF
TGCGCCAGCAGCCAAGTAGTTGCAGGGCCCCACAATGAGCAGTTCTTC
>TRBD2|-|TRBV28|TRBJ2-7
CASSPSGYGGRNPADDEQYF
TGTGCCAGCAGTCCCTCGGGGTACGGCGGGAGAAACCCCGCGGATGACGAGCAGTACTTC
>-|-|TRBV10-3|TRBJ1-1
CAISESGGQGNSEAFF
TGTGCCATCAGTGAGTCAGGTGGCCAGGGGAATTCAGAAGCTTTCTTT
>-|-|TRBV6-1|TRBJ2-7
CASSEGLGIYEQYF
TGTGCCAGCAGTGAAGGTCTGGGCATCTACGAGCAGTACTTC
>-|-|TRBV19|TRBJ1-1
CASSLGASGTEAFF
TGTGCCAGTAGTCTGGGGGCTTCGGGCACTGAAGCTTTCTTT
>-|once|TRBV10-3|TRBJ2-1
CAISESSHDRRTEQFF
TGTGCCATCAGTGAGTCGAGCCACGACCGCAGAACTGAGCAGTTCTTC
>-|-|TRBV5-1|TRBJ1-4
CASSPTGTNEKLFF
TGCGCCAGCAGCCCCACGGGAACTAATGAAAAACTGTTTTTT
>-|medium-sized|TRBV5-1|TRBJ2-3
CASRTQTSTDTQYF
TGCGCCAGTAGGACACAGACTAGCACAGATACGCAGTATTTT
>-|-|TRBV10-3|TRBJ2-7
CAISESLHSYEQYF
TGTGCCATCAGTGAATCCCTGCACTCCTACGAGCAGTACTTC
>TRBD1|-|TRBV7-9|TRBJ1-4
CASRAGGTGENEKLFF
TGTGCCAGCAGAGCCGGGGGGACAGGGGAGAATGAAAAACTGTTTTTT
>TRBD2|once|TRBV15|TRBJ2-1
CATSRTSASSYNEQFF
TGTGCCACCAGCCGTACTAGCGCTAGCTCCTACAATGAGCAGTTCTTC
>TRBD2|-|TRBV29-1|TRBJ2-1
CSVEDPRETSYNEQFF
TGCAGCGTTGAAGACCCGCGGGAGACGTCCTACAATGAGCAGTTCTTC
>TRBD1|-|TRBV7-7|TRBJ1-5
CASSLERATGSASNQPQHF
TGTGCTAGCAGCTTAGAGCGTGCGACAGGGTCGGCTAGCAATCAGCCCCAGCATTTT
>TRBD1|-|TRBV7-9|TRBJ2-1
CASSLFRGPGEQFF
TGTGCCAGCAGCTTATTCAGGGGGCCGGGTGAGCAGTTCTTC
>-|-|TRBV2|TRBJ2-2
CASSGAAGELFF
TGTGCCAGCTCGGGAGCGGCCGGGGAGCTGTTTTTT
>-|once|TRBV6-9|TRBJ2-7
CASKFYEQYF
TGTGCCAGCAAGTTTTACGAGCAGTACTTC
>-|-|TRBV4-1|TRBJ2-1
CASSQGRGINEQFF
TGCGCCAGCAGCCAAGGTAGGGGGATAAATGAGCAGTTCTTC
>TRBD2|few|TRBV5-6|TRBJ2-7
CASSWTSGREQYF
TGTGCCAGCAGCTGGACTAGCGGCCGCGAGCAGTACTTC
>TRBD1|-|TRBV11-2|TRBJ2-7
CASSPGQYEQYF
TGTGCCAGCAGCCCGGGACAGTACGAGCAGTACTTC
>-|-|TRBV11-2|TRBJ2-3
CASSLEISDTDTQYF
TGTGCCAGCAGCTTAGAAATTTCAGACACAGATACGCAGTATTTT
>TRBD2|-|TRBV19|TRBJ2-1
CASSIEGLAAYNEQFF
TGTGCCAGTAGTATAGAAGGACTAGCGGCGTACAATGAGCAGTTCTTC
>TRBD2|-|TRBV28|TRBJ2-7
CASRPLAGVFYEQYF
TGTGCCAGCAGACCACTAGCGGGAGTCTTCTACGAGCAGTACTTC
>TRBD2|-|TRBV25-1|TRBJ2-1
CAGTEGRGGYEQFF
TGTGCCGGGACCGAGGGGCGGGGAGGGTATGAGCAGTTCTTC
>-|-|TRBV6-4|TRBJ2-7
CATDLEYEQYF
TGTGCCACGGACCTGGAATACGAGCAGTACTTC
>-|-|TRBV28|TRBJ2-2
CASSLSRSTGELFF
TGTGCCAGCAGTTTATCCCGGTCTACCGGGGAGCTGTTTTTT
>-|-|TRBV15|TRBJ2-7
CATSREKIGEQYF
TGTGCCACCAGCCGGGAGAAAATAGGGGAGCAGTACTTC
>-|once|TRBV5-1|TRBJ2-1
CASSLGGSGGYNEQFF
TGCGCCAGCAGCTTGGGGGGTAGCGGAGGCTACAATGAGCAGTTCTTC
>-|-|TRBV15|TRBJ2-3
CATSPRIADTQYF
TGTGCCACCAGCCCCCGGATAGCAGATACGCAGTATTTT
>-|-|TRBV5-8|TRBJ2-5
CASSGYRFSQETQYF
TGTGCCAGCAGCGGCTACAGGTTCTCTCAAGAGACCCAGTACTTC
>TRBD1|-|TRBV11-2|TRBJ2-1
CASSLGQGQWEQFF
TGTGCCAGCAGCTTAGGACAGGGCCAGTGGGAGCAGTTCTTC
>-|few|TRBV7-2|TRBJ2-2
CASSLGGLLGAGELFF
TGTGCCAGCAGCTTAGGGGGACTCCTTGGGGCCGGGGAGCTGTTTTTT
>-|once|TRBV5-1|TRBJ1-5
CASSLEGGVQPQHF
TGCGCCAGCAGCTTGGAAGGGGGTGTTCAGCCCCAGCATTTT
>TRBD1|-|TRBV18|TRBJ1-3
CASSPQGGSGGNTIYF
TGTGCCAGCTCACCTCAAGGGGGCTCAGGAGGAAACACCATATATTTT
>-|-|TRBV27|TRBJ2-7
CASSPGTRTYEQYF
TGTGCCAGCAGTCCCGGGACCCGGACCTACGAGCAGTACTTC
>TRBD2|-|TRBV27|TRBJ2-5
CASRSGVQETQYF
TGTGCCAGCAGAAGCGGGGTCCAAGAGACCCAGTACTTC
>-|-|TRBV7-8|TRBJ2-1
CASSLGSNNEQFF
TGTGCCAGCAGCTTGGGCAGTAACAATGAGCAGTTCTTC
>-|-|TRBV12-2|TRBJ2-7
CASRLAASMRGGREQYF
TGTGCAAGTCGCTTAGCGGCATCGATGCGAGGGGGTCGCGAGCAGTACTTC
>TRBD2|-|TRBV13|TRBJ2-1
CASSFRGLAGLGEQFF
TGTGCCAGCAGCTTCCGGGGACTAGCGGGACTGGGTGAGCAGTTCTTC
>TRBD2|-|TRBV28|TRBJ2-1
CASSSLAGIYNEQFF
TGTGCCAGCAGTTCACTAGCGGGAATTTACAATGAGCAGTTCTTC
>-|-|TRBV30|TRBJ1-3
CAWSENSGNTIYF
TGTGCCTGGAGTGAAAACTCTGGAAACACCATATATTTT
>TRBD2|-|TRBV10-3|TRBJ2-7
CAISDGLAGAGEQYF
TGTGCCATCAGTGACGGACTAGCGGGGGCTGGAGAGCAGTACTTC
>-|-|TRBV27|TRBJ2-7
CASSFGRERNYEQYF
TGTGCCAGCAGTTTTGGACGGGAGAGGAACTACGAGCAGTACTTC
>-|-|TRBV5-4|TRBJ2-5
CASSLDGTTQYF
TGTGCCAGCAGCTTAGACGGGACTACCCAGTACTTC
>-|-|TRBV15|TRBJ1-4
CATSREPGATEKLFF
TGTGCCACCAGCAGAGAACCGGGCGCAACAGAAAAACTGTTTTTT
>-|-|TRBV18|TRBJ2-5
CASSRGQQQETQYF
TGTGCCAGCTCACGCGGACAGCAACAAGAGACCCAGTACTTC
>-|once|TRBV27|TRBJ2-1
CASSRSSGEQFF
TGTGCCAGCAGTAGGTCCTCGGGTGAGCAGTTCTTC
>-|-|TRBV5-5|TRBJ2-3
CASSLVGTVGDTQYF
TGTGCCAGCAGCTTGGTTGGGACCGTCGGAGATACGCAGTATTTT
>TRBD2|-|TRBV11-2|TRBJ2-7
CASSLETAGGPFHEQYF
TGTGCCAGCAGCTTAGAAACCGCGGGGGGGCCATTCCACGAGCAGTACTTC
>TRBD2|few|TRBV28|TRBJ2-7
CASSGLGGYYDEQYF
TGTGCCAGCAGTGGACTAGGCGGCTACTACGACGAGCAGTACTTC
>-|few|TRBV6-1|TRBJ2-1
CASSETSGTQFF
TGTGCCAGCAGTGAAACATCCGGGACGCAGTTCTTC
>-|once|TRBV25-1|TRBJ2-7
CASSEIGLRSYEQYF
TGTGCCAGCAGTGAAATTGGGTTGAGGTCCTACGAGCAGTACTTC
>-|few|TRBV7-8|TRBJ1-5
CASSPEGGRQPQHF
TGTGCCAGCAGCCCTGAGGGGGGCCGACAGCCCCAGCATTTT
>TRBD1|-|TRBV9|TRBJ2-2
CASSVVPGGVGVGNTGELFF
TGTGCCAGCAGCGTAGTCCCAGGGGGCGTTGGGGTTGGGAACACCGGGGAGCTGTTTTTT
>TRBD1|once|TRBV6-1|TRBJ1-2
CASSPETGTSGYTF
TGTGCCAGCAGTCCGGAGACAGGGACCTCTGGCTACACCTTC
>-|-|TRBV15|TRBJ2-3
CATSRDLGGPLGGDTQYF
TGTGCCACCAGCAGAGATTTAGGGGGACCCCTTGGGGGAGATACGCAGTATTTT
>TRBD2|-|TRBV2|TRBJ2-1
CANGLAGAYNEQFF
TGTGCCAACGGACTAGCGGGCGCCTACAATGAGCAGTTCTTC
>-|-|TRBV13|TRBJ2-4
CASSPRASIGIQYF
TGTGCCAGCAGCCCCCGGGCTAGCATCGGCATTCAGTACTTC
>TRBD2|-|TRBV11-1|TRBJ2-3
CASSSLAGVVDTQYF
TGTGCCAGCAGCTCACTAGCGGGAGTGGTAGATACGCAGTATTTT
>-|-|TRBV19|TRBJ1-5
CASTGPGDYSNQPQHF
TGTGCCAGTACCGGGCCAGGAGACTATAGCAATCAGCCCCAGCATTTT
>-|-|TRBV7-9|TRBJ2-1
CASSSEQNEQFF
TGTGCCAGCAGCTCCGAGCAGAATGAGCAGTTCTTC